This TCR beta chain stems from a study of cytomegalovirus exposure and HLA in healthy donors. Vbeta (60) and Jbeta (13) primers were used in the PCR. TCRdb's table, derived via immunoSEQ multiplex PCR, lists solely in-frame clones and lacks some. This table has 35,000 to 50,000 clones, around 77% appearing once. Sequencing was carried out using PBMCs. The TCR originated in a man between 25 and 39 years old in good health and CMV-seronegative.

The CDR3 is CASSQGGNTEAFF. The CDR3 DNA is TGTGCCAGCAGCCAGGGGGGGAACACTGAAGCTTTCTTT. The J gene is TRBJ1-1, the V gene TRBV5-4; TRBD1 agrees at 7 bases. The CDR3 runs to 13 residues. V shed 4 bases, J shed 1 base, and the junction held 1 base outside the gene matches. CDR1 is SGHNT and CDR2 is YYREEE in the germline V gene (reference sequence). The whole variable domain, filled in from reference TRBV5-4 and TRBJ1-1, reads ETGVTQSPTHLIKTRGQQVTLRCSSQSGHNTVSWYQQALGQGPQFIFQYYREEENGRGNFPPRFSGLQFPNYSSELNVNALELDDSALYLCASSQGGNTEAFFGQGTRLTVV.